Described below is a single T cell receptor beta chain sequence and its context. Trimming at V came to 4 bases and at J to 5 bases, leaving 11 bases not matched to a gene. This CDR3 is built from 17 residues. CDR1 SGHAT and CDR2 FQNNGV come from the germline V gene. The record originates from a study of shared T cell receptors in the human thymus. TCRdb's copy holds only in-frame clones and misses some; the assay was immunoSEQ multiplex PCR. The sample holds about 730,000 clones, approximately 85% seen once. These data are also associated with another study on human thymus T cells.

J is TRBJ2-1 and V is TRBV11-2; TRBD2 matches at 10 bases. The sequenced sample was thymocytes. This clonotype was sampled from a girl less than two years old with a congenital heart defect. CDR3 loop: CASSCLGTSGANNEQFF. CDR3 DNA: TGTGCCAGCAGCTGCCTTGGAACTAGCGGGGCCAACAATGAGCAGTTCTTC.